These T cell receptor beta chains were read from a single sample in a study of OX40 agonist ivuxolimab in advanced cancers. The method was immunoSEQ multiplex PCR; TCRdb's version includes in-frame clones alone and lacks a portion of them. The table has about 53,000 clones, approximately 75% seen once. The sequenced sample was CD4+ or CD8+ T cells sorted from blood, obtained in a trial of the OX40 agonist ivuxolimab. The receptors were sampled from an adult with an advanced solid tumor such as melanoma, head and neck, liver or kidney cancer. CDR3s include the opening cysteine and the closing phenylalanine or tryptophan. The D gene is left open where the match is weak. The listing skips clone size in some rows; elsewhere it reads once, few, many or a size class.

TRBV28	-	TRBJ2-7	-	CFIRGPGYEQYF	TGTTTTATAAGGGGTCCAGGATACGAGCAGTACTTC
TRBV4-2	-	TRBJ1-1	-	CASSQEAGRANTEAFF	TGTGCCAGCAGCCAAGAGGCGGGGAGGGCGAACACTGAAGCTTTCTTT
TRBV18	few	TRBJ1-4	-	CASSPDATNEKLFF	TGTGCCAGCTCACCAGACGCAACTAATGAAAAACTGTTTTTT
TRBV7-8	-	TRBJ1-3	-	CASSSRQKLAGNTIYF	TGTGCCAGCAGCTCCCGACAGAAACTGGCTGGAAACACCATATATTTT
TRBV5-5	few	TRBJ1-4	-	CASSLELNRRGAYEKLFF	TGTGCCAGCAGCTTGGAACTTAATAGAAGGGGGGCATATGAAAAACTGTTTTTT
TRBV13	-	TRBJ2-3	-	CASSLAGITDTQYF	TGTGCCAGCAGCTTAGCAGGGATCACAGATACGCAGTATTTT
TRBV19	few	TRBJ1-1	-	CASSTGLMNTEAFF	TGTGCCAGTAGTACAGGACTTATGAACACTGAAGCTTTCTTT
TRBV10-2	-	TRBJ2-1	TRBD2	CASSLSGRAVEQFF	TGCGCCAGCAGCTTAAGCGGGAGGGCCGTTGAGCAGTTCTTC
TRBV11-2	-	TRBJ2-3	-	CASSPSFTDTQYF	TGTGCCAGCAGCCCCTCTTTCACAGATACGCAGTATTTT
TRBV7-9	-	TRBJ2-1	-	CASSLTGEVYYNEQFF	TGTGCCAGCAGCCTAACCGGCGAGGTTTACTACAATGAGCAGTTCTTC
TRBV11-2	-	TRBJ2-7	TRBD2	CASSPHSGTRAYEQYF	TGTGCCAGCAGCCCTCACAGCGGGACTAGGGCCTACGAGCAGTACTTC
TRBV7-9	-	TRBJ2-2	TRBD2	CASSPKGLAGPGEPFF	TGTGCCAGCAGCCCCAAGGGACTAGCGGGCCCCGGGGAGCCGTTTTTT
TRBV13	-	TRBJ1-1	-	CASSLGNPRNTEAFF	TGTGCCAGCAGCTTAGGAAACCCGAGAAACACTGAAGCTTTCTTT
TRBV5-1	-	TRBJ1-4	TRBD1	CASSLEGQDGKLFF	TGCGCCAGCAGCTTGGAGGGACAGGACGGAAAACTGTTTTTT
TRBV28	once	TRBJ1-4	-	CASSSPGSQGDEKLFF	TGTGCCAGCAGTTCCCCGGGGTCTCAGGGCGATGAAAAACTGTTTTTT
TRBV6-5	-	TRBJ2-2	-	CASSVRLAGELFF	TGTGCCAGCAGCGTAAGGTTGGCCGGGGAGCTGTTTTTT
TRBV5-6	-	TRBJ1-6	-	CASSPTGIGSYNSPLHF	TGTGCCAGCAGCCCGACAGGAATCGGCTCCTATAATTCACCCCTCCACTTT
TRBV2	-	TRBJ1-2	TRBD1	CASSPGQGVGYTF	TGTGCCAGCAGTCCGGGACAGGGGGTTGGCTACACCTTC
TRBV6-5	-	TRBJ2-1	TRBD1	CASHGTGVYNEQFF	TGTGCCAGCCACGGGACAGGTGTATACAATGAGCAGTTCTTC
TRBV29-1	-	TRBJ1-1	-	CSVAGGGTEAFF	TGCAGCGTCGCCGGGGGCGGGACTGAAGCTTTCTTT
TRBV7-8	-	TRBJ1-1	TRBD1	CASSPAGTGPTEAFF	TGTGCCAGCAGCCCCGCCGGGACAGGGCCCACTGAAGCTTTCTTT
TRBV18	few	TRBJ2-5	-	CASSPRVQETQYF	TGTGCCAGCTCACCACGGGTGCAAGAGACCCAGTACTTC
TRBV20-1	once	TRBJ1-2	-	CSAGVGYTF	TGCAGTGCCGGGGTTGGCTACACCTTC
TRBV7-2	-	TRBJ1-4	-	CASSPDHNEKLFF	TGTGCCAGCAGCCCAGACCATAATGAAAAACTGTTTTTT
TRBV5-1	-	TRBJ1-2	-	CASALDGTANYGYTF	TGCGCCAGCGCACTAGACGGGACCGCAAACTATGGCTACACCTTC
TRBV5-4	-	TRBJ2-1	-	CASSLGAGPYNEQFF	TGTGCCAGCAGCTTGGGGGCAGGCCCCTACAATGAGCAGTTCTTC
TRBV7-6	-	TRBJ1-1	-	CASSLETGQQNTEAFF	TGTGCCAGCAGCTTAGAGACGGGGCAGCAGAACACTGAAGCTTTCTTT
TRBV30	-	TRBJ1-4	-	CAWSAPGHRGWLFF	TGTGCCTGGAGCGCCCCGGGACACCGGGGTTGGCTGTTTTTT
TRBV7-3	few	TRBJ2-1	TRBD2	CASSLLAGGHYNEQFF	TGTGCCAGCAGCTTACTAGCGGGAGGGCACTACAATGAGCAGTTCTTC
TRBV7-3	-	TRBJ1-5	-	CASSLTPERNQPQHF	TGTGCCAGCAGCTTAACCCCTGAAAGGAATCAGCCCCAGCATTTT
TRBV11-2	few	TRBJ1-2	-	CASSRTEYYGYTF	TGTGCCAGCAGCCGGACGGAATACTATGGCTACACCTTC
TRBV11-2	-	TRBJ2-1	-	CASSLVAGVGNEQFF	TGTGCCAGCAGCTTAGTGGCAGGGGTTGGCAATGAGCAGTTCTTC
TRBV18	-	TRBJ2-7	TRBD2	CASSPGLAPYEQYF	TGTGCCAGCTCCCCGGGACTAGCCCCCTACGAGCAGTACTTC